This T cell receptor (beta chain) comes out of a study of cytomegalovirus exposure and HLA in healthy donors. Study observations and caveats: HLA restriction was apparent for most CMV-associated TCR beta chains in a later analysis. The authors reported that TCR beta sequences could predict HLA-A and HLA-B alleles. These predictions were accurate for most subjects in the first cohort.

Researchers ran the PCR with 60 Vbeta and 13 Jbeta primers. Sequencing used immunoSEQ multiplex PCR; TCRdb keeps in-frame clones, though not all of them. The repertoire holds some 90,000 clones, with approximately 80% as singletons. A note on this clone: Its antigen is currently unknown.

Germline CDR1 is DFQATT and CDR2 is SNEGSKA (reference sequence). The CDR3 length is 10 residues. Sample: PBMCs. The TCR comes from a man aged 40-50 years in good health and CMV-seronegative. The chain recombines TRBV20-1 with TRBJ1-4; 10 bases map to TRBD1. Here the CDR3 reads CGTGDEKLFF. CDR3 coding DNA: TGCGGGACAGGGGACGAAAAACTGTTTTTT.